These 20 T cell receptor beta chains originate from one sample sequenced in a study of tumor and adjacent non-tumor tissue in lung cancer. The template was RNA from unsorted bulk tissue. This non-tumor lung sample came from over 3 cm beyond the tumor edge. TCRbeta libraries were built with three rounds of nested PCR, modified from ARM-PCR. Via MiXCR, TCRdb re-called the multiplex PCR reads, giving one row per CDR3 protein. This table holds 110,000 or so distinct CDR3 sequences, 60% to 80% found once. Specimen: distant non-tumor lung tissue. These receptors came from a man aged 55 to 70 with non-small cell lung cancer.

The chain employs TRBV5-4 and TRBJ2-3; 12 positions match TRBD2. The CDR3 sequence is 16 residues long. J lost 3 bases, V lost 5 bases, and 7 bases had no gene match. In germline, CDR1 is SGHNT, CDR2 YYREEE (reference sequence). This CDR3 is CASSPTSGRGTDTQYF. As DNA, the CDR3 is TGTGCCAGCAGTCCGACTAGCGGGAGAGGGACAGATACGCAGTATTTT.

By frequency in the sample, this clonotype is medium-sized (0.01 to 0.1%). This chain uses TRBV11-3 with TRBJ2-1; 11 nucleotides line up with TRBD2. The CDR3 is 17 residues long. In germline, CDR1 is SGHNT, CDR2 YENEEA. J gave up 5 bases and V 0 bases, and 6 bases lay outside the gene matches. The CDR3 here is CASSLDLAGGFHNEQFF. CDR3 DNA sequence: TGTGCCAGCAGCTTAGACCTAGCGGGAGGTTTTCACAATGAGCAGTTCTTC.

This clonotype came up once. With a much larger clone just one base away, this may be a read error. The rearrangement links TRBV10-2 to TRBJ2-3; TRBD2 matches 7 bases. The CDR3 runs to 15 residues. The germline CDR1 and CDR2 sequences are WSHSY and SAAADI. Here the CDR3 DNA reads TGCGCCAGCATTGAGTCAGCGGGATCAACAGATACGCAGTATTTT. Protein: CASIESAGSTDTQYF.

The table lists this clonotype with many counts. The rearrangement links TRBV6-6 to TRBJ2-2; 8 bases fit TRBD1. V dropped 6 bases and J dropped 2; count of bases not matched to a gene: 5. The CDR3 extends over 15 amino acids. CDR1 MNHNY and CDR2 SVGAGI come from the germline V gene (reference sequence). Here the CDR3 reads CASRPTGANTGELFF. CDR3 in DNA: TGTGCCAGCAGACCGACAGGGGCAAACACCGGGGAGCTGTTTTTT.

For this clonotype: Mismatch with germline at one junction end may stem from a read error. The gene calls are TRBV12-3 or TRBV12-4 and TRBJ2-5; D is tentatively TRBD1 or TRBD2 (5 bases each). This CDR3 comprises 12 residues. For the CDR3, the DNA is TGTGCCTGCAGTCTAGCATTGGGGACCGAGTACTTC. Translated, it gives CACSLALGTEYF.

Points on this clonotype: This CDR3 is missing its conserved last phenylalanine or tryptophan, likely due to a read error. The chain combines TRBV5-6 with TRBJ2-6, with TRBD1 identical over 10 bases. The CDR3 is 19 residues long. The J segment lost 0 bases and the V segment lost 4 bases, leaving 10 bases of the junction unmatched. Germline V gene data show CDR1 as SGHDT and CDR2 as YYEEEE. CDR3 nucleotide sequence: TGTGCCAGCAGCGCCCAGTGGACAGGGGGTTTCTCTGGGGCCAACGTCCTGACTTAC. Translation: CASSAQWTGGFSGANVLTY.

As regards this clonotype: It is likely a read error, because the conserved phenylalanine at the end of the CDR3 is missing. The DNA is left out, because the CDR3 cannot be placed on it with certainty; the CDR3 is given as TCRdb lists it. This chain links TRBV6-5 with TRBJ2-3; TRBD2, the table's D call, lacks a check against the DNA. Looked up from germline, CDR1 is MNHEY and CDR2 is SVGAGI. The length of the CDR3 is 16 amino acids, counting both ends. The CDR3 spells CASSYLASGVGDTQYL.

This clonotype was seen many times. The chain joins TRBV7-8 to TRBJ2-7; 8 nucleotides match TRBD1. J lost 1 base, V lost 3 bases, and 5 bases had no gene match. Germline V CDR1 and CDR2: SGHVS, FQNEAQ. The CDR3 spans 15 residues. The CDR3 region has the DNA TGTGCCAGCAGCTTCGGGACAGGAACGTCCTACGAGCAGTACTTC. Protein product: CASSFGTGTSYEQYF.

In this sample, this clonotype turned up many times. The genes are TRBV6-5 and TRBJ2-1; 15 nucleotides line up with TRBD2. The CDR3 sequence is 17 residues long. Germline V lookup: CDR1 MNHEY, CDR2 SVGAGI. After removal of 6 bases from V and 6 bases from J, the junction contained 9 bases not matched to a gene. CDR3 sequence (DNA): TGTGCCAGCAGGGACGGGGGACTAGCGGGGGGAGGCAATGAGCAGTTCTTC. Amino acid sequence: CASRDGGLAGGGNEQFF.

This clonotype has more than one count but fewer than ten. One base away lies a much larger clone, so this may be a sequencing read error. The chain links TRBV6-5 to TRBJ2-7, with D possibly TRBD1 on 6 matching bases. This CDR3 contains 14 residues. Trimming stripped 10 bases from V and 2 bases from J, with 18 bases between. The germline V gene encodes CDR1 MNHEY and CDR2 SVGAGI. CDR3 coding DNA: TGTGCCACCAGAAAACAGGGTGGAACCTACGAGCAGTACTTC. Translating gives CATRKQGGTYEQYF.

CDR3 residues: CASFTVIGGTEAFF. CDR3 coding DNA: TGTGCCAGCTTTACCGTGATAGGGGGCACTGAAGCTTTCTTT. This chain uses TRBV28 with TRBJ1-1, with a tentative D call TRBD1 (6 bases). Germline V gives CDR1 MDHEN, CDR2 SYDVKM. With 8 bases removed from V and 4 bases from J, the gap between germline ends came to 17 bases. This CDR3 region has 14 residues. Filled out from reference TRBV28 and TRBJ1-1, the complete variable domain reads DVKVTQSSRYLVKRTGEKVFLECVQDMDHENMFWYRQDPGLGLRLIYFSYDVKMKEKGDIPEGYSVSREKKERFSLILESASTNQTSMYLCASFTVIGGTEAFFGQGTRLTVV.

The CDR3 sequence: CASGSGAAYEQYF. CDR3 in DNA: TGTGCCAGCGGCTCGGGAGCTGCCTACGAGCAGTACTTC. V gene TRBV6-2 or TRBV6-3 combines with J gene TRBJ2-7; a weak D match, TRBD2 (6 bases). Germline V lookup: CDR1 MNHEY, CDR2 SVGEGT. The length of the CDR3 is 13 residues. The ends were cut back, 8 bases at V and 2 bases at J, with 13 bases in the middle.

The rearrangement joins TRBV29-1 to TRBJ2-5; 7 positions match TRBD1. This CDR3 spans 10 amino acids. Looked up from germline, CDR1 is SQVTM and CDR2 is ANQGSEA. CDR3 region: CNADQGAQYF. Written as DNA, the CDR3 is TGCAATGCCGACCAGGGGGCCCAGTACTTC.

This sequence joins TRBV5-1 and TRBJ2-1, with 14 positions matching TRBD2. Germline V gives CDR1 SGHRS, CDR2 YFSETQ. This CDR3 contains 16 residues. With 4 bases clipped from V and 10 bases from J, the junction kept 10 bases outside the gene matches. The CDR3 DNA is TGCGCCAGCAGCCTAATTCCGGGACTAGCGGGGGACGAGCAGTTCTTC. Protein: CASSLIPGLAGDEQFF. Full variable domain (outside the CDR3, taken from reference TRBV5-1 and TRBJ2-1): KAGVTQTPRYLIKTRGQQVTLSCSPISGHRSVSWYQQTPGQGLQFLFEYFSETQRNKGNFPGRFSGRQFSNSRSEMNVSTLELGDSALYLCASSLIPGLAGDEQFFGPGTRLTVL.

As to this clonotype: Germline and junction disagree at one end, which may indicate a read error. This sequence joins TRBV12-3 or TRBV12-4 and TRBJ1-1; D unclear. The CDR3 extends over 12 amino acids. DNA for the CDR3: TGTACCAGCATTGGGAGGAACACTGAAGCTTTCTTT. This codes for CTSIGRNTEAFF.

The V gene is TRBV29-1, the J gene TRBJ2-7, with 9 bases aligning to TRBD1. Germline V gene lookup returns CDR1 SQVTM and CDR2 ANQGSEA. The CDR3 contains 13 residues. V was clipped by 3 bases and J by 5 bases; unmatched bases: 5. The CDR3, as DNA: TGCAGCGTTGAGGGACAGGGTGTAAACGAGCAGTACTTC. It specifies CSVEGQGVNEQYF.

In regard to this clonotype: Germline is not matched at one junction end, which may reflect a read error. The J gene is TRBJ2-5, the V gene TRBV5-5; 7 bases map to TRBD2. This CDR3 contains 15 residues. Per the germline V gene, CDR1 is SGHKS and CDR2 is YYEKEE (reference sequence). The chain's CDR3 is CASRFGGSPKETQYF. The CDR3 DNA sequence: TGTGCCAGCAGATTCGGGGGGAGTCCCAAAGAGACCCAGTATTTC.

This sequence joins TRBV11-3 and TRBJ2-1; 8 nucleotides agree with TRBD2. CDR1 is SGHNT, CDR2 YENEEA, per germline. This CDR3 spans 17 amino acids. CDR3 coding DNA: TGTGCGAGCTTAGAGGGACTAGGAGGACGGCCTGGGAATGAGCAGTTCTTC. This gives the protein CASLEGLGGRPGNEQFF.

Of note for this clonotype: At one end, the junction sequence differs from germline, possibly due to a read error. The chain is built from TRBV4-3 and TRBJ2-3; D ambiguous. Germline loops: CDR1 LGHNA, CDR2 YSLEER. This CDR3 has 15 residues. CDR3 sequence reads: CTSSQDGLPSSQQYF. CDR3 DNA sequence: TGCACCAGCAGCCAAGATGGCCTCCCCAGTTCTCAGCAGTATTTT.

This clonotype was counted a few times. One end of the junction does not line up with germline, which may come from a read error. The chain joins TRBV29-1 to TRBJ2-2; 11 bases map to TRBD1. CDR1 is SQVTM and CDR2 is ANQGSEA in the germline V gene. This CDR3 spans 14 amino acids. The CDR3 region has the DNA TGCAGCGCCCGGACAGGGGGCGCGTCCGGGGGGCTGTTTTTT. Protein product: CSARTGGASGGLFF.